This T cell receptor (beta chain) appears in the sequencing data of a study of blood T cell repertoires in COVID-19. The assay was immunoSEQ multiplex PCR, and TCRdb's table has in-frame clones only and misses some. The sample consists of some 190,000 clones, around 80% of them appearing once. Germline V gene data show CDR1 as SGHNT and CDR2 as YYREEE (reference sequence). The CDR3 has 17 amino acids. Trimming removed 0 bases from V and 5 bases from J, with 20 bases in between. This TCR was sampled from a man younger than 45 with acute COVID-19. The gene calls are TRBV5-4 and TRBJ1-1, with D hard to call. Sequenced sample: PBMCs or T cells enriched from blood (not recorded which). The DNA of the CDR3 is TGTGCCAGCAGCTTGGTGGGTGGCAGCGGGAGTCGTACTGAAGCTTTCTTT. It specifies CASSLVGGSGSRTEAFF. The full variable domain, with the rest looked up from reference TRBV5-4 and TRBJ1-1, is ETGVTQSPTHLIKTRGQQVTLRCSSQSGHNTVSWYQQALGQGPQFIFQYYREEENGRGNFPPRFSGLQFPNYSSELNVNALELDDSALYLCASSLVGGSGSRTEAFFGQGTRLTVV.